The clone carrying this TCR beta chain was seen many times. Its antigen is currently unknown. This sample was included in a study of CD8 T cells in ankylosing spondylitis. Study-wide results and limits: Disease-linked clones had a CD8+ phenotype and relatively low frequency in peripheral blood. Roughly 8 highly homologous variants formed a TCR beta motif that appeared characteristic of ankylosing spondylitis blood.

TCRdb recomputed calls from the 5' RACE reads with MiXCR, one row per CDR3 protein. Of fewer than 550,000 distinct CDR3 sequences listed, approximately 5.3% are singletons. The receptor comes from a male donor with ankylosing spondylitis. The sample was blood, either unsorted or a sorted T cell fraction (not recorded which).

In nucleotides, the CDR3 is TGTGCCAGCAGCCTCGAGTCCCAAGAGACCCAGTACTTC. The encoded protein is CASSLESQETQYF. The chain couples TRBV7-2 to TRBJ2-5; D gene uncertain. The V end was cut by 5 bases, the J end by 1 base, with 8 bases between. The CDR3 sequence is 13 residues long. Germline values: CDR1 SGHTA, CDR2 FQGNSA. The full variable domain, rest sourced from reference TRBV7-2 and TRBJ2-5, is GAGVSQSPSNKVTEKGKDVELRCDPISGHTALYWYRQSLGQGLEFLIYFQGNSAPDKSGLPSDRFSAERTGGSVSTLTIQRTQQEDSAVYLCASSLESQETQYFGPGTRLLVL.